The 22 T cell receptor beta chains in this list originate from one sample, sequenced in a study. MiXCR, applied by TCRdb to the 5' RACE reads, yields one record per CDR3 protein. The sample records roughly 13,000 distinct CDR3 sequences, 20% to 30% being singletons. The specimen sequenced was naive CD4+ T cells sorted from blood. Subset denoted: naive CD4+ T cells, CD4+CD45RA+CD25-. All receptors derive from a female donor with breast cancer.

Sample share makes this clonotype medium-sized (0.01 to 0.1%). This chain joins TRBV3-1 and TRBJ1-1; perhaps TRBD1 as D (5 bases). CDR3 length: 16 amino acids. V lost 4 bases to trimming and J lost 3 bases, with 18 bases between them. Germline-derived CDR1 and CDR2 are LGHDT and YNNKEL (reference sequence). The CDR3 nucleotides are TGTGCCAGCAGCCGCCCCCCTCGAACGGGGGACACTGAAGCTTTCTTT. This encodes CASSRPPRTGDTEAFF.

The chain carries TRBV20-1 and TRBJ2-7; 7 bases align to TRBD1. The CDR3 loop spans 13 amino acids. Germline lookup yields CDR1 DFQATT and CDR2 SNEGSKA (reference sequence). V lost 4 bases and J lost 3; bases outside the gene matches: 6. In nucleotides, the CDR3 is TGCAGTGCTACGGACAGGTTAGGCTACGAGCAGTACTTC. Its translation: CSATDRLGYEQYF.

With regard to this clonotype: One base away lies a much larger clone, so this may be a sequencing read error. The genes are TRBV12-5 and TRBJ1-1; 7 nucleotides line up with TRBD1. V was pared by 4 bases and J by 0 bases, with 11 bases of the junction left unmatched. The CDR3 covers 17 residues. Germline assignment: CDR1 LGHNT and CDR2 FRNRAP. The CDR3: CASGWGPGGGLNTEAFF. In DNA, the CDR3 is TGTGCTAGTGGTTGGGGCCCAGGAGGGGGCCTGAACACTGAAGCTTTCTTT.

This clonotype was found a few times. The chain employs TRBV7-8 and TRBJ2-7, with no clear D. V dropped 3 bases and J dropped 4 bases, with 13 bases sitting between them. The CDR3 spans 14 residues. Germline assignment: CDR1 SGHVS and CDR2 FQNEAQ. The CDR3 spells CASSFGAGPYEQYF. Here the CDR3 DNA reads TGTGCCAGCAGCTTTGGCGCAGGACCATACGAGCAGTACTTC.

Sample share makes this clonotype medium-sized. V and J are TRBV9 and TRBJ2-2, with 10 bases that match TRBD2. The CDR3 runs to 16 residues. Germline lookup yields CDR1 SGDLS and CDR2 YYNGEE. J was trimmed by 7 bases and V by 0 bases; bases with no gene match: 6. For the CDR3, the DNA is TGTGCCAGCAGCGTAGGACTAGCGGGTACCTACGGGGAGCTGTTTTTT. The encoded protein is CASSVGLAGTYGELFF.

A word on this clonotype: With a much larger clone just one base away, this may be a read error. CDR3 nucleotide sequence: TGCAGCGTAGGGGCTAGCGGGAATGAGCAGTTCTTC. Residues: CSVGASGNEQFF. The rearrangement links TRBV29-1 to TRBJ2-1; 8 nucleotides line up with TRBD2. The trim removed 6 bases at V and 7 bases at J, leaving 5 bases unmatched. Per germline, CDR1 SQVTM and CDR2 ANQGSEA. CDR3 length: 12 amino acids.

To note about this clonotype: Since a much larger clone is just one base distant, this may be a read error. J is TRBJ1-5 and V is TRBV25-1; 7 bases match TRBD1. Germline values: CDR1 MGHDK, CDR2 SYGVNS. The CDR3 runs 15 residues. As DNA, the CDR3 is TGTGCCAGCGCCGGGACAGAAAATAGCAATCAGCCCCGGCATTTT. It translates to CASAGTENSNQPRHF.

About this clonotype: A much larger clonotype is one base distant, so this may be a read error. It is likely a read error, because the conserved phenylalanine at the end of the CDR3 is missing. The genes are TRBV5-1 and TRBJ1-1; TRBD1 might be the D (6 bases). Per the germline V gene, CDR1 is SGHRS and CDR2 is YFSETQ. V was clipped by 6 bases and J by 3 bases, with 18 bases between them. There are 15 residues in the CDR3. The CDR3 DNA follows: TGCGCCAGCACCCCGACAGGAGGGATGGACACTGAAGCTTTCCTT. Its protein is CASTPTGGMDTEAFL.

The chain couples TRBV6-5 to TRBJ1-1; no clear D gene. The ends were cut back, 6 bases at V and 4 bases at J, with 12 bases in the middle. Germline CDR1 is MNHEY and CDR2 is SVGAGI. CDR3 length equals 13 residues. The CDR3 nucleotides read TGTGCCAGCAGACTACAAAGAAGCACTGAAGCTTTCTTT. It specifies CASRLQRSTEAFF.

Relative to its sample, this clonotype is medium-sized. J is TRBJ2-5 and V is TRBV20-1; D is uncertain. Trimming took 5 bases from V and 0 from J, leaving 7 bases between them. Germline lookup yields CDR1 DFQATT and CDR2 SNEGSKA (reference sequence). The CDR3 extends over 12 amino acids. CDR3 in amino acids: CSAGRHQETQYF. CDR3 nucleotides: TGCAGTGCTGGACGGCACCAAGAGACCCAGTACTTC.

This chain uses TRBV5-1 with TRBJ2-1; 14 bases map to TRBD2. The CDR3 totals 15 residues. From germline, CDR1 is SGHRS and CDR2 YFSETQ. V was pared by 4 bases and J by 6 bases, with 3 bases of the junction left unmatched. The CDR3 reads CASSLTSGRANEQFF. As DNA, the CDR3 is TGCGCCAGCAGCCTGACTAGCGGGAGGGCCAATGAGCAGTTCTTC.

This chain joins TRBV20-1 and TRBJ2-3; D perhaps matches TRBD2 (6 bases). The V end lost 7 bases, the J end lost 9 bases, and 11 bases lay between the germline ends. CDR3 length equals 10 residues. The germline CDR1 and CDR2 sequences are DFQATT and SNEGSKA (reference sequence). The CDR3 DNA reads TGCAGTGTGGGTGGAGGGACGCAGTATTTT. As protein: CSVGGGTQYF.

This clonotype was seen at least ten times. The rearrangement links TRBV6-6 to TRBJ1-5; D ambiguous. The CDR3 has 12 residues. From germline, CDR1 is MNHNY and CDR2 SVGAGI (reference sequence). The V gene lost 7 bases and the J gene lost 4 bases, with 8 bases spanning the gap. In DNA form, the CDR3 reads TGTGCCAGCACCCGCTCAAATCAGCCCCAGCATTTT. This codes for CASTRSNQPQHF.

The sample holds one count of this clonotype. The chain combines TRBV20-1 with TRBJ1-6, with TRBD1 as a possible D gene (5 bases). This CDR3 spans 16 amino acids. The germline V and J ends were trimmed by 4 bases and 7 bases, with 20 bases remaining between them. In germline, CDR1 is DFQATT, CDR2 SNEGSKA (reference sequence). CDR3 region: CSANSGEGLRNSPLHF. The CDR3 DNA reads TGCAGTGCTAATAGTGGGGAGGGGCTAAGGAATTCACCCCTCCACTTT.

A word on this clonotype: Just one base apart from a much larger clone, this may be a read error. Likely a read error: the CDR3 ends without its conserved phenylalanine or tryptophan. The rearrangement links TRBV25-1 to TRBJ1-5; TRBD1 might be the D (6 bases). This CDR3 region has 14 residues. Germline V gene sequence: CDR1 MGHDK, CDR2 SYGVNS. The V end lost 4 bases, the J end lost 2 bases, and 9 bases lay between the germline ends. The CDR3 spells CASSAGGGNQPQHL. The CDR3 DNA reads as TGTGCCAGCAGTGCGGGGGGCGGCAATCAGCCCCAGCATCTT.

With respect to this clonotype: This may be a read error, as it is one base from a much larger clone. The J gene is TRBJ2-7, the V gene TRBV20-1, with 11 bases that match TRBD2. The V segment lost 1 base and the J segment 6 bases; nucleotides outside the gene matches: 8. In germline, CDR1 is DFQATT, CDR2 SNEGSKA (reference sequence). The CDR3 extends over 15 amino acids. As DNA, the CDR3 is TGCAGTGCTAGAGTCTGGACTAGCGGGTCTCTCGAGCAGTACGTC. Its translation: CSARVWTSGSLEQYV.

This clonotype was picked up many times. The V and J genes are TRBV6-5 and TRBJ2-3, with TRBD2 identical over 7 bases. The germline CDR1 and CDR2 sequences are MNHEY and SVGAGI. The CDR3 runs to 15 residues. The J segment lost 3 bases and the V segment lost 6 bases, leaving 9 bases of the junction unmatched. The CDR3 region has the DNA TGTGCCAGCAGCTACGGGGGGACTCCTACAGATACGCAGTATTTT. Encoded protein: CASSYGGTPTDTQYF.

The table lists this clonotype with a few counts. The V gene is TRBV30, the J gene TRBJ2-2; D is possibly TRBD2 (6 bases). The CDR3 is made up of 15 amino acids. CDR1 is GTSNPN and CDR2 is SVGIG in the germline V gene (reference sequence). V lost 3 bases and J 6 bases, leaving 17 bases between the germline ends. This CDR3 is CAWSLSGTGPGELFF. The CDR3 DNA sequence: TGTGCCTGGAGCTTATCCGGGACTGGTCCCGGGGAGCTGTTTTTT. Complete variable domain (other parts from reference TRBV30 and TRBJ2-2): SQTIHQWPATLVQPVGSPLSLECTVEGTSNPNLYWYRQAAGRGLQLLFYSVGIGQISSEVPQNLSASRPQDRQFILSSKKLLLSDSGFYLCAWSLSGTGPGELFFGEGSRLTVL.

This clonotype came up many times. V gene TRBV11-2 combines with J gene TRBJ2-3; D gene ambiguous. The CDR3 consists of 14 residues. Trimming left V 3 bases short and J 2 bases short, with 9 bases between. CDR1 and CDR2 (germline): SGHAT, FQNNGV. The chain's CDR3 is CASSFSSTTDTQYF. CDR3 nucleotide sequence: TGTGCCAGCAGCTTCTCATCTACCACAGATACGCAGTATTTT.

This clonotype has just a few counts. The genes are TRBV20-1 and TRBJ2-5; TRBD1 might be the D (6 bases). In germline, CDR1 is DFQATT, CDR2 SNEGSKA (reference sequence). V lost 0 bases and J 4 bases, leaving 18 bases between the germline ends. The CDR3 spans 16 residues. The CDR3 is CSARDLLMGAGETQYF. The CDR3 region has the DNA TGCAGTGCTAGAGATTTACTCATGGGGGCGGGAGAGACCCAGTACTTC.

At least ten counts were recorded for this clonotype. V gene TRBV18 combines with J gene TRBJ2-1; D could derive from TRBD1 or TRBD2 (5 bases each). With 3 bases removed from V and 7 bases from J, the gap between germline ends came to 13 bases. This CDR3 is built from 14 residues. Germline CDR1 is KGHSH and CDR2 is LQKENI. As DNA, the CDR3 is TGTGCCAGCTCACCGGCCCTAGCAGGGAATGAGCAGTTCTTC. Encoded protein: CASSPALAGNEQFF.

This clonotype was recorded at least ten times. The V and J genes are TRBV5-1 and TRBJ2-7, with a possible D match to TRBD1 (7 bases). The CDR3 is made up of 15 amino acids. The V end was cut by 5 bases, the J end by 2 bases, with 17 bases between. Germline CDR1 SGHRS, CDR2 YFSETQ. CDR3 amino acids: CASRGGQEGPYEQYF. Written as DNA, the CDR3 is TGCGCCAGCAGGGGTGGACAGGAGGGCCCCTACGAGCAGTACTTC.